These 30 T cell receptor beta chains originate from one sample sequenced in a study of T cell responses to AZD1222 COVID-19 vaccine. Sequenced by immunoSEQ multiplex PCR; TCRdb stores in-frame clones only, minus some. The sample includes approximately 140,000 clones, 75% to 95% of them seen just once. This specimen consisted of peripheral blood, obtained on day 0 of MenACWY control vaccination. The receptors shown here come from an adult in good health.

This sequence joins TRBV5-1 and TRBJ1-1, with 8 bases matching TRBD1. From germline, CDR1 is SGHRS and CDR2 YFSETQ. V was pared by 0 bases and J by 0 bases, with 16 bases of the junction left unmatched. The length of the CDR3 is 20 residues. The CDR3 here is CASSLGLAGGLGLMNTEAFF. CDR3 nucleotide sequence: TGCGCCAGCAGCTTGGGGCTAGCAGGGGGCCTTGGGCTGATGAACACTGAAGCTTTCTTT.

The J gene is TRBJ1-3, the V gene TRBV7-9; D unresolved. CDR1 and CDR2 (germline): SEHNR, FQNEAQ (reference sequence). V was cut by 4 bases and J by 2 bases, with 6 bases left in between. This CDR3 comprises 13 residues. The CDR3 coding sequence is TGTGCCAGCAGCTACGATACTGGAAACACCATATATTTT. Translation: CASSYDTGNTIYF.

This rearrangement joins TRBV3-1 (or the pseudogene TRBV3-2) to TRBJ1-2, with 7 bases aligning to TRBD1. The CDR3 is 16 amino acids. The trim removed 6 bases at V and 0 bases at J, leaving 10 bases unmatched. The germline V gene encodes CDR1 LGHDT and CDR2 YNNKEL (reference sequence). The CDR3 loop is CASSPTGTDPNYGYTF. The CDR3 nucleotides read TGTGCCAGCAGTCCTACCGGGACAGACCCTAACTATGGCTACACCTTC.

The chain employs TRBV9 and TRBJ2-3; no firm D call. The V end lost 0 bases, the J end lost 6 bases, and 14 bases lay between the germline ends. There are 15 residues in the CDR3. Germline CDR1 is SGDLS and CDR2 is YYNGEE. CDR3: CASSVETSGSDTQYF. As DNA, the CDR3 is TGTGCCAGCAGCGTAGAGACCAGTGGGTCCGATACGCAGTATTTT.

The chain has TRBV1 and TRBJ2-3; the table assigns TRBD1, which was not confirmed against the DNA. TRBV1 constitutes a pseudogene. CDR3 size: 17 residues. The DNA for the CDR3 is TGCACCAGCAGCCAAGATCTTGGTGGGGGCCCCACAGATACGCAGTATTTT. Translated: CTSSQDLGGGPTDTQYF.

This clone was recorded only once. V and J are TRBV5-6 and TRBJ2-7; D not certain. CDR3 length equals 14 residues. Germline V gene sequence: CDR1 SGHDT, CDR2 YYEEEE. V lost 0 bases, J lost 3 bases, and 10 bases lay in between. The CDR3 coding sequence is TGTGCCAGCAGCTTGGGTCACGCAAACTACGAGCAGTACTTC. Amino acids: CASSLGHANYEQYF.

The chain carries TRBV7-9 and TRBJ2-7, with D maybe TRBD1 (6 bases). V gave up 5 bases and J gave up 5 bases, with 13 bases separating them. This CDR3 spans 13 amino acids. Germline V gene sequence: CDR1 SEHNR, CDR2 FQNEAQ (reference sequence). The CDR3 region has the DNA TGTGCCAGCAGCCCCGGGACATCCCACGAGCAGTACTTC. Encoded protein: CASSPGTSHEQYF.

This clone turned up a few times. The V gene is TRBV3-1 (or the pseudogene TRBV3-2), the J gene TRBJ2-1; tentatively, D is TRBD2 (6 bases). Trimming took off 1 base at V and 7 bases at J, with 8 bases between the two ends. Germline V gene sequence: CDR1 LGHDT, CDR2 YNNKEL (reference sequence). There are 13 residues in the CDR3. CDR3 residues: CASSQAGENEQFF. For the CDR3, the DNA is TGTGCCAGCAGCCAAGCGGGGGAAAATGAGCAGTTCTTC.

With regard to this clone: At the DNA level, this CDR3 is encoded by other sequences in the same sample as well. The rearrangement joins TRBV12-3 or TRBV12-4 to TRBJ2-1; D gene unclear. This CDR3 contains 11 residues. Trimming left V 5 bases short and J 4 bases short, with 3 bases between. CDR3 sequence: CASSEYNEQFF. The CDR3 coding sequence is TGTGCCAGCAGTGAATACAATGAGCAGTTCTTC.

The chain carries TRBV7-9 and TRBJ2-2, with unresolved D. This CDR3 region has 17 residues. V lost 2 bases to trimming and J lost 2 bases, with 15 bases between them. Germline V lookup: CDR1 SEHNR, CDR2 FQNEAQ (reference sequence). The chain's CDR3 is CASSLSGRIKNTGELFF. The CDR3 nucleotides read TGTGCCAGCAGCTTAAGTGGGCGCATTAAAAACACCGGGGAGCTGTTTTTT.

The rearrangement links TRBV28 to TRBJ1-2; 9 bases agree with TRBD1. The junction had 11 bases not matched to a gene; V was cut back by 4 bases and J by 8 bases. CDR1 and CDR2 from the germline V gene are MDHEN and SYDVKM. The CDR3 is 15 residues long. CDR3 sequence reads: CASSSGGQGERGYTF. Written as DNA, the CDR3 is TGTGCCAGCAGTTCGGGGGGACAGGGTGAAAGAGGCTACACCTTC.

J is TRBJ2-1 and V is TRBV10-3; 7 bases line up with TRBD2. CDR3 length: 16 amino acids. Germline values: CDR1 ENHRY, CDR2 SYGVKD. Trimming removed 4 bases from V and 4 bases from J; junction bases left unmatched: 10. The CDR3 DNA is TGTGCCATCAGTGTGGGGGAGGGCCACAAGTACAATGAGCAGTTCTTC. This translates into CAISVGEGHKYNEQFF.

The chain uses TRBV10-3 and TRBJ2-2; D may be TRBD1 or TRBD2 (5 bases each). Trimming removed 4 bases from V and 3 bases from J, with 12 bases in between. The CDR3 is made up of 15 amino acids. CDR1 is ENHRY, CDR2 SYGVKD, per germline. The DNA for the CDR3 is TGTGCCATCAGTGGGGACCCCTTAGACACCGGGGAGCTGTTTTTT. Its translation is CAISGDPLDTGELFF.

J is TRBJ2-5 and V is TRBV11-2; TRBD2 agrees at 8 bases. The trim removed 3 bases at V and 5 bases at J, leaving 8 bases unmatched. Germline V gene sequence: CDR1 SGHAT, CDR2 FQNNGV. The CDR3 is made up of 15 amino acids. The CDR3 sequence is CASSFTAGGGETQYF. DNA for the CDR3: TGTGCCAGCAGCTTTACGGCGGGGGGCGGGGAGACCCAGTACTTC.

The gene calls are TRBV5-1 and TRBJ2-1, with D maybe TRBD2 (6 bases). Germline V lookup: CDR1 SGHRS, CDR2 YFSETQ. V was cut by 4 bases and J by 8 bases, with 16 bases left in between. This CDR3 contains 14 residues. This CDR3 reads CASSPGLPRDEQFF. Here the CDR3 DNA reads TGCGCCAGCAGCCCGGGACTTCCTCGGGATGAGCAGTTCTTC.

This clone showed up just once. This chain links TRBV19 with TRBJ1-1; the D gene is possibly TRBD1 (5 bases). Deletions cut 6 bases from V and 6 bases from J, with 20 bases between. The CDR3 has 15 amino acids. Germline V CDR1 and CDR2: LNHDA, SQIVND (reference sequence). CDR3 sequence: CASRDDRTWGAEAFF. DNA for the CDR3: TGTGCCAGTAGGGACGACAGAACTTGGGGCGCTGAAGCTTTCTTT.

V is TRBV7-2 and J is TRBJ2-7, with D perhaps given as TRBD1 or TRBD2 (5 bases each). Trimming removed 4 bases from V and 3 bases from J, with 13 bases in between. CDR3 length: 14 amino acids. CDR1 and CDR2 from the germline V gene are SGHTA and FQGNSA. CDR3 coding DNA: TGTGCCAGCAGCTCATCCCGGGACGGCTACGAGCAGTACTTC. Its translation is CASSSSRDGYEQYF.

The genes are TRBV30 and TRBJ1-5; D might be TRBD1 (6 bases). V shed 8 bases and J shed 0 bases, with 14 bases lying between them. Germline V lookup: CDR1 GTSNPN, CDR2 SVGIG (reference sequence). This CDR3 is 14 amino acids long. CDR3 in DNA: TGTGCCGGGGAATGGGGGGCTAGCAATCAGCCCCAGCATTTT. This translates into CAGEWGASNQPQHF.

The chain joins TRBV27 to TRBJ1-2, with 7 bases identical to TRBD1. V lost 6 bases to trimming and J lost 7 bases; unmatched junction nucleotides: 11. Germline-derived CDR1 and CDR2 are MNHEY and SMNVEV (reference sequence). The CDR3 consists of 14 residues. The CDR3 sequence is CASSLDRAGPGYTF. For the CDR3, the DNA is TGTGCCAGCAGCCTCGACAGGGCGGGCCCTGGCTACACCTTC.

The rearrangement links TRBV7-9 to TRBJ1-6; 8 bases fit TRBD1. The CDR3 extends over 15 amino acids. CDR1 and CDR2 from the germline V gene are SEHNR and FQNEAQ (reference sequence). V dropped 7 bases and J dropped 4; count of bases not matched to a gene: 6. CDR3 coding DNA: TGTGCCAGCATCCCCGGGACAGGTTATAATTCACCCCTCCACTTT. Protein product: CASIPGTGYNSPLHF.

The CDR3 loop reads CASSRFRGREETQYF. The CDR3, as DNA: TGTGCCAGCAGCCGCTTCCGTGGGAGGGAAGAGACCCAGTACTTC. The rearrangement links TRBV14 to TRBJ2-5, with 7 positions matching TRBD2. The CDR3 is made up of 15 amino acids. Germline V gene lookup returns CDR1 SGHDN and CDR2 FVKESK. Trimming cost V 4 bases and J 3 bases; bases outside gene matches: 8.

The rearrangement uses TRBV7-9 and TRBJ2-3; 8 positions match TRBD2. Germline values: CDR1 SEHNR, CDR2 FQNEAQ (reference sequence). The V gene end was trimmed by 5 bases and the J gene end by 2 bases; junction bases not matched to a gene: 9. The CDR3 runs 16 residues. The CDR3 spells CASSRSGGIHTDTQYF. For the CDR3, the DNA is TGTGCCAGCAGCAGATCGGGGGGGATCCACACAGATACGCAGTATTTT.

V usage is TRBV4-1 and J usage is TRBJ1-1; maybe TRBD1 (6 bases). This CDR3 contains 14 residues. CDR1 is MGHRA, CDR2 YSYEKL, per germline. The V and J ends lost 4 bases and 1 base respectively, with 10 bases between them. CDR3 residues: CASSPSTGNTEAFF. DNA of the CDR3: TGCGCCAGCAGCCCTTCGACAGGGAACACTGAAGCTTTCTTT.

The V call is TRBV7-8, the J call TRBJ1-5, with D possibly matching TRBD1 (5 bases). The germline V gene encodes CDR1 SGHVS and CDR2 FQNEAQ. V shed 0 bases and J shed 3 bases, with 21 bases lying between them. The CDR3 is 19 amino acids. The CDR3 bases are TGTGCCAGCAGCTTAGCTCGCTGGAGACAGACGAAGATCAATCAGCCCCAGCATTTT. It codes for CASSLARWRQTKINQPQHF.

The CDR3 DNA is TGCAGCGTTGAACGGCGGTCGGACTATGGCTACACCTTC. It is translated as CSVERRSDYGYTF. The chain recombines TRBV29-1 with TRBJ1-2; D is ambiguous. CDR1 SQVTM and CDR2 ANQGSEA come from the germline V gene. Trimming took off 2 bases at V and 3 bases at J, with 10 bases between the two ends. CDR3 size: 13 residues.

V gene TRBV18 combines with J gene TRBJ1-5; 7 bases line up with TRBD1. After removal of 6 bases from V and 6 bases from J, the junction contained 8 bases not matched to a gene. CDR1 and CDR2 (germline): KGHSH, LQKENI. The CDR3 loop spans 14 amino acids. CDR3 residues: CASSANRGGQPQHF. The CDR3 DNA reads TGTGCCAGCTCGGCTAACAGGGGCGGTCAGCCCCAGCATTTT.

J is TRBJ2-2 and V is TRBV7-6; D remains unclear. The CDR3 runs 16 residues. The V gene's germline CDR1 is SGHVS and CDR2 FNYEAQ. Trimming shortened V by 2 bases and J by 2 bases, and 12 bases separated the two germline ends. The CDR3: CASSLLTADNTGELFF. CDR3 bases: TGTGCCAGCAGCTTATTAACAGCCGACAACACCGGGGAGCTGTTTTTT. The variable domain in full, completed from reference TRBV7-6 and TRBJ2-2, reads GAGVSQSPRYKVTKRGQDVALRCDPISGHVSLYWYRQALGQGPEFLTYFNYEAQQDKSGLPNDRFSAERPEGSISTLTIQRTEQRDSAMYRCASSLLTADNTGELFFGEGSRLTVL.

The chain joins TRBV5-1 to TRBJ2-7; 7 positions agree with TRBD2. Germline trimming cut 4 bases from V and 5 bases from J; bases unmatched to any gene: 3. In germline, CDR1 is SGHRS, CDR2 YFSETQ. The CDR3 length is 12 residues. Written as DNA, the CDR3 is TGCGCCAGCAGCGCTAGCGGAAACGAGCAGTACTTC. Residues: CASSASGNEQYF.

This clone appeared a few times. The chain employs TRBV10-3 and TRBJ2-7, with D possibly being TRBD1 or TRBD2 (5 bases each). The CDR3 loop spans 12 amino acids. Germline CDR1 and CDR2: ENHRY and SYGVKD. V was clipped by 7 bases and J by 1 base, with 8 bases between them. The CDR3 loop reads CAIKRGSYEQYF. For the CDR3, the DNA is TGTGCCATCAAGAGGGGTTCCTACGAGCAGTACTTC.

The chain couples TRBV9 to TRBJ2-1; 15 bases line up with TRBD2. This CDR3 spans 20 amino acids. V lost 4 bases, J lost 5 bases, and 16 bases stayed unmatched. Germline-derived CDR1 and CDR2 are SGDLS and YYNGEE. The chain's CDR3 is CASSSQGLAGGLRLNNEQFF. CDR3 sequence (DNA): TGTGCCAGCAGCTCCCAGGGACTAGCGGGAGGTTTAAGGCTTAACAATGAGCAGTTCTTC.